This T cell receptor beta chain originates from a study of CD8+CD57+ T cells in acquired aplastic anemia. Background on the study: Sorted CD4+ and CD8+ cells yielded DNA averaging approximately 3 ug. Healthy donors yielded about 9.9 million CD4+ cell reads on average.

This clonotype was recorded many times. What it binds is not known. General study points: CD8+ Simpson's diversity in patients was not significantly different from that in controls. Patients and controls had in common approximately 29 CD8+ CDR3 sequences.

Researchers used genomic DNA as the template to profile TCR beta VDJ and CDR3. MiXCR was run by TCRdb on the reads, yielding one entry per CDR3 protein. The sample has 200,000 to 250,000 distinct CDR3 sequences, 30% to 40% seen once. Germline CDR1 is SGHTA and CDR2 is FQGNSA. V lost 0 bases to trimming and J lost 0 bases; unmatched junction nucleotides: 2. The CDR3 contains 15 residues. The sample was sorted CD4+, CD8+, or CD8+CD57+ T cells (not recorded which) from PBMCs. The receptor's source is a human donor in good health, serving as a control. The chain couples TRBV7-2 to TRBJ2-7; 7 bases match TRBD2. The CDR3 here is CASSLALADSYEQYF. The CDR3 DNA sequence: TGTGCCAGCAGCTTAGCGCTAGCGGACTCCTACGAGCAGTACTTC.